This TCR beta chain was documented in a study of blood T cell repertoires in COVID-19. At the level of the study: Samples taken during acute and convalescent COVID-19 were collected in the United States, Italy and Spain. Sample material is recorded as cDNA or gDNA derived from T cells, B-cell-depleted T cells, or PBMCs.

Trimming stripped 0 bases from V and 2 bases from J, with 10 bases between. CDR1 is LGHNA, CDR2 YSLEER, per germline. The CDR3 is 15 residues long. In the original workflow: Researchers report that nucleated cell counts were estimated from reference gene primer amplification. Here immunoSEQ multiplex PCR was the method, and the copy in TCRdb shows in-frame clones only, minus some. V and J calls and clone size come straight from that table; D and trimming were deduced from the DNA. The data show 130,000 to 150,000 clones, with 84% seen just once and roughly 10% held by the top ten. This receptor was identified in a man aged 60 to 69 with active or convalescent COVID-19. This chain uses TRBV4-3 with TRBJ1-2; a possible D gene is TRBD1 (5 bases). The source material was peripheral blood. CDR3 coding DNA: TGCGCCAGCAGCCAAGAAAGGGGAAGAAACTATGGCTACACCTTC. Residues: CASSQERGRNYGYTF.